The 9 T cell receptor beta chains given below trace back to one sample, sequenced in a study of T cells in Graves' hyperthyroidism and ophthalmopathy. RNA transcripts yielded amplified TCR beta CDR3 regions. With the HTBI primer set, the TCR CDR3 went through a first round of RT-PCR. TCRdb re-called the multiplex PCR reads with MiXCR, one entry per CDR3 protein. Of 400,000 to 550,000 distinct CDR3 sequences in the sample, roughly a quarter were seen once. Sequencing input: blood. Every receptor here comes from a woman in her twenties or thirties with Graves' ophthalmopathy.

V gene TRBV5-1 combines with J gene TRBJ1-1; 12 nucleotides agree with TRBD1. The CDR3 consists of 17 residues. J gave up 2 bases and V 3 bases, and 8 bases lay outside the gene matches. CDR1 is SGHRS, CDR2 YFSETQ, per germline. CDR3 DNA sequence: TGCGCCAGCAGCTCGAACCGGGACAGGGGGCGCAACACTGAAGCTTTCTTT. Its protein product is CASSSNRDRGRNTEAFF.

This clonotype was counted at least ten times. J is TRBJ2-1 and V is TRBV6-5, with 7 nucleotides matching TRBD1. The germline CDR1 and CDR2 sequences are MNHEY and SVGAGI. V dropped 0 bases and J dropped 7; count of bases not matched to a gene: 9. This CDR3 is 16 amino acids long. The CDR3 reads CASSYSFRDRRNEQFF. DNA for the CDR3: TGTGCCAGCAGTTACTCTTTCAGGGACAGAAGGAATGAGCAGTTCTTC.

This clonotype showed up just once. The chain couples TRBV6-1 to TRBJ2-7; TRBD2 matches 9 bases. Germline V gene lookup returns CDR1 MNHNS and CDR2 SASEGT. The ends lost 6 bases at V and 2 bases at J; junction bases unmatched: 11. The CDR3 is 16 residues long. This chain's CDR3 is CASSLQPSGVTYEQYF. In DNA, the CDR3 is TGTGCCAGCAGCCTTCAACCTAGCGGGGTTACCTACGAGCAGTACTTC.

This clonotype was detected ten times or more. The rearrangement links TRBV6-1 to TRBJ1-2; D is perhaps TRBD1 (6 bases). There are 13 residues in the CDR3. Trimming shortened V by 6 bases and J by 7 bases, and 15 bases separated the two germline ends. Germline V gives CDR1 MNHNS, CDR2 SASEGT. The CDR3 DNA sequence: TGTGCCAGCAGGCGTGAGACAGGTCGTGGCTACACCTTC. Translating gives CASRRETGRGYTF.

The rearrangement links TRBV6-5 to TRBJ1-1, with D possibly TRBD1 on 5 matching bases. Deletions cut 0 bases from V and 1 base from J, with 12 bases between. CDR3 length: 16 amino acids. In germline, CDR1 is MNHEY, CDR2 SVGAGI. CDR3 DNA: TGTGCCAGCAGTTACTCCCGGACAACGAGGAACACTGAAGCTTTCTTT. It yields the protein CASSYSRTTRNTEAFF.

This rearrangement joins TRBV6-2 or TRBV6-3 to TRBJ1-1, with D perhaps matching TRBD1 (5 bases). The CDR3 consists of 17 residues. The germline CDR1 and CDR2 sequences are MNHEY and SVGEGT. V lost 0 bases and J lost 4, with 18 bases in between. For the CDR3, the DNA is TGTGCCAGCAGTTACTCGTCTCCCCAGACGGGACGCACTGAAGCTTTCTTT. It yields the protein CASSYSSPQTGRTEAFF.

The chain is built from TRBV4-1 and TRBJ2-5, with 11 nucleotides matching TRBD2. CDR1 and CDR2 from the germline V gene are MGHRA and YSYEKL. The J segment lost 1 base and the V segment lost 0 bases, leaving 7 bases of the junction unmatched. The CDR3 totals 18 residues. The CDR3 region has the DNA TGCGCCAGCAGCCAAGAGGCTAGCGGGGGGCTCATCCAAGAGACCCAGTACTTC. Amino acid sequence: CASSQEASGGLIQETQYF.

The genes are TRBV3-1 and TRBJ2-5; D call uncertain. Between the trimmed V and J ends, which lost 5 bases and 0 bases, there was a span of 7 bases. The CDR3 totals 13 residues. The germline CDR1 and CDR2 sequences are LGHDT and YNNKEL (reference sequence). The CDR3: CASSSFDQETQYF. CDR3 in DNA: TGTGCCAGCAGCTCCTTCGACCAAGAGACCCAGTACTTC.

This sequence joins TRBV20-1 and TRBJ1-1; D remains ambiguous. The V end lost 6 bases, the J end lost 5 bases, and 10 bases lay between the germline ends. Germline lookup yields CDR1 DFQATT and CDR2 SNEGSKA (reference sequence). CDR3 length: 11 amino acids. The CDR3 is CSAPRLTEAFF. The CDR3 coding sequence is TGCAGTGCCCCGAGATTGACTGAAGCTTTCTTT.